This TCR beta chain was sequenced during a study of radiation and T cells in renal cell carcinoma. Stated time point: baseline pretreatment blood. As for treatment: 15 Gy SBRT to primary tumor, nephrectomy 4 weeks later. Using immunoSEQ multiplex PCR, the repertoire was profiled, and TCRdb retains in-frame clones only, with some absent. The table has 140,000 or so clones, approximately 90% seen once; the top ten hold around 12%. Per germline, CDR1 MNHNY and CDR2 SVGAGI (reference sequence). V was pared by 6 bases and J by 3 bases, with 9 bases between. The CDR3 sequence is 12 residues long. J is TRBJ2-7 and V is TRBV6-6; D is ambiguous. The receptor was derived from a woman between 45 and 60 years old with renal cell carcinoma. The starting material was blood, obtained from a patient whose treatment included radiotherapy and nephrectomy. The CDR3 protein is CASRDIGYEQYF. The CDR3, as DNA: TGTGCCAGCAGAGACATCGGCTACGAGCAGTACTTC.